These 19 T cell receptor beta chains were sequenced from one sample in a study of T cell repertoires in cytomegalovirus infection (dated by TCRdb to the late 2010s). The reads were generated on an Illumina HiSeq 1500. TCRdb ran its own pipeline on the public reads, namely fastp trimming at Q25 and MiXCR clone calling, and kept in-frame beta chains. Duplicate CDR3 protein sequences are folded into a single record with the most common DNA and genes. This sample holds approximately 400,000 distinct CDR3 sequences; 31% were observed only once. Approximately 15% of the sample rests with the top ten. Material: PBMCs. These receptors originate from a human donor in good health (CMV status not recorded). Some clones in this sample may be carry-over from other donors' samples.

The chain is built from TRBV7-2 and TRBJ1-1; TRBD1 is a possible D gene (5 bases). CDR3 length: 15 residues. CDR1 is SGHTA, CDR2 FQGNSA, per germline. V lost 9 bases and J lost 7, with 24 bases in between. The CDR3: CASSPRSGTVFEAFF. CDR3 in DNA: TGTGCCAGTAGCCCTCGATCGGGGACGGTTTTTGAAGCTTTCTTT.

This clonotype was found a few times. This chain connects TRBV5-6 to TRBJ2-2; 8 bases align to TRBD1. CDR3 length: 19 residues. Germline CDR1 and CDR2: SGHDT and YYEEEE. The V segment lost 1 base and the J segment 1 base; nucleotides outside the gene matches: 12. The CDR3 loop is CASSLRLTIGTGNTGELFF. DNA for the CDR3: TGTGCCAGCAGCTTGCGCCTGACGATTGGGACAGGGAACACCGGGGAGCTGTTTTTT.

Only a few counts were recorded for this clonotype. The chain uses TRBV20-1 and TRBJ2-7; perhaps TRBD2 as D (6 bases). Trimming removed 1 base at V and 0 bases at J, with 19 bases between. Germline V gene sequence: CDR1 DFQATT, CDR2 SNEGSKA (reference sequence). The CDR3 length is 17 residues. CDR3 nucleotide sequence: TGCAGTGCTAGAGGACCCCCCGGGGGAACAGTCTCCTACGAGCAGTACTTC. It is translated as CSARGPPGGTVSYEQYF.

This clonotype was seen once. The junction shows a germline mismatch at one end, possibly a read error. The chain joins TRBV7-2 to TRBJ2-1; 11 nucleotides match TRBD2. The germline V gene encodes CDR1 SGHTA and CDR2 FQGNSA. The CDR3 is made up of 15 amino acids. The CDR3 DNA follows: TGTGCCAGCAGTTTTAGCGGGGGGGCGGTAAATGAGCATTTCTTC. Its translation is CASSFSGGAVNEHFF.

The chain uses TRBV7-4 and TRBJ1-1; D is undetermined. V lost 5 bases, J lost 5 bases, and 9 bases lay in between. In germline, CDR1 is SGHVT, CDR2 SQSDAQ. The CDR3 is made up of 12 amino acids. As DNA, the CDR3 is TGTGCCAGCAGCCCTCCAAAGACTGAAGCTTTCTTT. It specifies CASSPPKTEAFF.

J is TRBJ2-1 and V is TRBV7-3; D gene uncertain. The germline V and J ends were trimmed by 5 bases and 7 bases, with 12 bases remaining between them. Germline V CDR1 and CDR2: SGHTA, FQGTGA. The CDR3 length is 13 residues. The CDR3 DNA reads as TGTGCCAGCAGCGCCTCAGTGGGGAATGAGCAGTTCTTC. This codes for CASSASVGNEQFF. The full variable domain, in which reference TRBV7-3 and TRBJ2-1 provide the parts outside the CDR3, is GAGVSQTPSNKVTEKGKYVELRCDPISGHTALYWYRQSLGQGPEFLIYFQGTGAADDSGLPNDRFFAVRPEGSVSTLKIQRTERGDSAVYLCASSASVGNEQFFGPGTRLTVL.

To note about this clonotype: A junction boundary mismatches the germline segment, possibly from a read error. The J gene is TRBJ1-5, the V gene TRBV15; no reliable D call. CDR1 is LNHNV and CDR2 is YYDKDF in the germline V gene (reference sequence). The CDR3 has 14 amino acids. The CDR3 loop is CVTSRVGLEKPQHF. CDR3 nucleotide sequence: TGTGTCACCAGCAGAGTTGGGCTGGAGAAGCCCCAGCATTTT.

This clonotype has more than one count but fewer than ten. V and J are TRBV7-9 and TRBJ1-4; 7 bases fit TRBD1. There are 15 residues in the CDR3. Trimming removed 5 bases from V and 5 bases from J; junction bases left unmatched: 8. CDR1 and CDR2 (germline): SEHNR, FQNEAQ (reference sequence). The CDR3 protein is CASSGRGQRNEKLFF. CDR3 bases: TGTGCCAGCAGCGGACGGGGACAGCGCAATGAAAAACTGTTTTTT. Supplemented by reference TRBV7-9 and TRBJ1-4, the full variable domain reads DTGVSQNPRHKITKRGQNVTFRCDPISEHNRLYWYRQTLGQGPEFLTYFQNEAQLEKSRLLSDRFSAERPKGSFSTLEIQRTEQGDSAMYLCASSGRGQRNEKLFFGSGTQLSVL.

Details on this clonotype: As the CDR3 is not closed by the conserved phenylalanine or tryptophan, this likely results from a read error. This chain uses TRBV7-4 with TRBJ2-7, with unresolved D. Germline V gene sequence: CDR1 SGHVT, CDR2 SQSDAQ. Trimming stripped 3 bases from V and 7 bases from J, with 4 bases between. The CDR3 spans 10 residues. The DNA of the CDR3 is TGTGCCAGCAGCTTTGGTGAGCAGTACTGC. It specifies CASSFGEQYC.

This clonotype occurred many times. The chain is built from TRBV28 and TRBJ2-2, with 7 positions matching TRBD1. Per the germline V gene, CDR1 is MDHEN and CDR2 is SYDVKM. The CDR3 length is 17 residues. Trimming took 3 bases from V and 1 from J; bases not matched to a gene: 8. This CDR3 reads CASSFQQGLGNTGELFF. In DNA form, the CDR3 reads TGTGCCAGCAGTTTCCAACAGGGGTTGGGGAACACCGGGGAGCTGTTTTTT.

This clonotype was seen only once. One base away lies a much larger clone, so this may be a sequencing read error. The J gene is TRBJ1-1, the V gene TRBV12-3 or TRBV12-4; maybe TRBD1 (5 bases). The CDR3 is made up of 15 amino acids. The CDR3: CASSPTAMGDTGAFF. The CDR3 DNA reads as TGTGCCAGCAGTCCGACAGCAATGGGCGACACTGGAGCTTTCTTT.

The J gene is TRBJ1-2, the V gene TRBV28; D is undetermined. The germline CDR1 and CDR2 sequences are MDHEN and SYDVKM. The CDR3 totals 16 residues. Trimming removed 3 bases from V and 4 bases from J, with 18 bases in between. As DNA, the CDR3 is TGTGCCAGCAGTTTCCCGGTGGAGCTTGCGGGCTATGGCTACACCTTC. The encoded protein is CASSFPVELAGYGYTF.

This chain connects TRBV7-9 to TRBJ2-3, with D possibly being TRBD2 (6 bases). This CDR3 is 14 amino acids long. V was shortened by 5 bases and J by 4 bases, with 13 bases between the two germline ends. Germline V gene data show CDR1 as SEHNR and CDR2 as FQNEAQ (reference sequence). The CDR3 region is CASSPGASADTQYF. The CDR3 region has the DNA TGTGCCAGCAGCCCTGGAGCTAGCGCAGATACGCAGTATTTT.

As to this clonotype: It may be a read error: a sequence one base away is much more abundant. The chain recombines TRBV7-6 with TRBJ2-1; D is unresolved. The CDR3 sequence is 13 residues long. Germline V gene sequence: CDR1 SGHVS, CDR2 FNYEAQ. CDR3 protein: CSSSRLNSDEQFF. The CDR3 nucleotides read TGTTCCAGCAGTCGCCTGAACTCCGATGAGCAGTTCTTC.

The chain links TRBV7-9 to TRBJ1-3, with D tentatively TRBD1 (5 bases). V was trimmed by 3 bases and J by 8 bases, leaving 20 bases between them. This CDR3 has 16 residues. Germline values: CDR1 SEHNR, CDR2 FQNEAQ (reference sequence). CDR3 sequence: CASSFSGGWLGHTIYF. In nucleotides, the CDR3 is TGTGCCAGCAGCTTCAGCGGGGGGTGGCTCGGCCACACCATATATTTT.

This clonotype was seen repeatedly, ten times or more. V usage is TRBV6-2 or TRBV6-3 and J usage is TRBJ1-5; 9 bases align to TRBD1. Germline CDR1 is MNHEY and CDR2 is SVGEGT. The CDR3 loop spans 14 amino acids. With V trimmed by 6 bases and J by 6 bases, 6 bases remained unmatched. The CDR3 nucleotides read TGTGCCAGCAGCACCGGGACAGGGATTCAGCCCCAGCATTTT. It yields the protein CASSTGTGIQPQHF.

This clonotype was counted a few times. This sequence joins TRBV12-3 or TRBV12-4 and TRBJ1-2; weak D call: TRBD1 (5 bases). CDR3 length: 13 amino acids. V was pared by 5 bases and J by 4 bases, with 11 bases between. CDR3 loop: CASSGAGGYGYTF. The CDR3 DNA reads as TGTGCCAGCAGTGGGGCCGGGGGCTATGGCTACACCTTC.

A single count supports this clonotype. The genes are TRBV7-6 and TRBJ2-1; 7 bases line up with TRBD1. CDR3 length: 16 amino acids. Germline assignment: CDR1 SGHVS and CDR2 FNYEAQ. V lost 0 bases and J lost 7; bases outside the gene matches: 9. The CDR3 DNA is TGTGCCAGCAGCTTAGCGCGTGGACAGGTGTGGAATGAGCAGTTCTTC. Protein sequence: CASSLARGQVWNEQFF.

This clonotype came up many times. The chain is built from TRBV7-6 and TRBJ2-5; the match to TRBD1 covers 8 bases. The CDR3 spans 18 residues. Germline-derived CDR1 and CDR2 are SGHVS and FNYEAQ. V shed 0 bases and J 5 bases; nucleotides not matched to a gene: 14. The CDR3 DNA sequence: TGTGCCAGCAGCTTAGCTCCCCAGGCTGCAGGGGGCATGGAGACCCAGTACTTC. Amino acid sequence: CASSLAPQAAGGMETQYF.